A single sample gave rise to the 19 T cell receptor beta chains below, sequenced in a study of T cell changes during pregnancy in multiple sclerosis (dated by TCRdb to about 2019). Preparation of the library involved the immunoSEQ multiplex PCR assay. TCRdb limited this immuneACCESS table to in-frame rearrangements with V and J called. A share of clones is missing; checked studies link under half to unresolved V genes, and the rest is unexplained. In all, the sample holds around 58,000 clones, and 91% of those were seen once. Roughly 0.85% of the sample comes from the top ten. The source material was peripheral blood, sampled before pregnancy. Receptors originate from a female donor with multiple sclerosis, enrolled in a pregnancy study.

The V and J genes are TRBV5-1 and TRBJ1-1; TRBD1 matches at 8 bases. Per germline, CDR1 SGHRS and CDR2 YFSETQ. V dropped 3 bases and J dropped 0; count of bases not matched to a gene: 7. CDR3 length: 16 amino acids. The CDR3 nucleotides read TGCGCCAGCAGCTCTGTCAGGGGGCTGTTGAACACTGAAGCTTTCTTT. This gives the protein CASSSVRGLLNTEAFF.

This chain uses TRBV19 with TRBJ1-5; 8 nucleotides line up with TRBD1. Germline CDR1 is LNHDA and CDR2 is SQIVND (reference sequence). The ends lost 7 bases at V and 2 bases at J; junction bases unmatched: 7. The CDR3 is made up of 15 amino acids. The chain's CDR3 is CASNAGTGGNQPQHF. DNA for the CDR3: TGTGCCAGTAATGCCGGGACAGGAGGCAATCAGCCCCAGCATTTT.

The rearrangement uses TRBV30 and TRBJ2-7; 7 positions match TRBD1. This CDR3 comprises 12 residues. In germline, CDR1 is GTSNPN, CDR2 SVGIG (reference sequence). Germline trimming cut 8 bases from V and 7 bases from J; bases unmatched to any gene: 11. In nucleotides, the CDR3 is TGTGCCCGCCAGGGGGTTGCGCGGGAGCAGTACTTC. Its translation is CARQGVAREQYF.

This chain links TRBV4-3 with TRBJ1-3, with D possibly being TRBD1 (6 bases). The V gene lost 0 bases and the J gene lost 0 bases, with 9 bases spanning the gap. This CDR3 spans 16 amino acids. Germline V gives CDR1 LGHNA, CDR2 YSLEER. CDR3 DNA sequence: TGCGCCAGCAGCCAAGATCGGGACACCTCTGGAAACACCATATATTTT. Protein sequence: CASSQDRDTSGNTIYF.

The chain carries TRBV6-1 and TRBJ1-2, with D tentatively TRBD1 (6 bases). CDR3 length: 12 residues. Germline V gene lookup returns CDR1 MNHNS and CDR2 SASEGT. V lost 6 bases and J 5 bases, leaving 10 bases between the germline ends. Written as DNA, the CDR3 is TGTGCCAGCAGAGGGGGGGGGTATGGCTACACCTTC. Translating gives CASRGGGYGYTF.

The chain joins TRBV5-6 to TRBJ2-5; D is perhaps TRBD1 (5 bases). The CDR3 is 14 amino acids. V was cut by 7 bases and J by 5 bases, with 18 bases left in between. Germline assignment: CDR1 SGHDT and CDR2 YYEEEE. Here the CDR3 reads CASGPIGAGETQYF. In DNA, the CDR3 is TGTGCCAGCGGCCCCATAGGGGCTGGGGAGACCCAGTACTTC.

The chain is built from TRBV11-3 and TRBJ2-3; tentative D call: TRBD2 (6 bases). This CDR3 is built from 16 residues. Trimming removed 0 bases from V and 5 bases from J, with 15 bases in between. Germline lookup yields CDR1 SGHNT and CDR2 YENEEA. In DNA, the CDR3 is TGTGCCAGCAGCTTAGATTGGGGTCAGGGAGGAGATACGCAGTATTTT. Translating gives CASSLDWGQGGDTQYF.

The chain joins TRBV10-3 to TRBJ2-5; D may be TRBD1 (5 bases). With 6 bases removed from V and 2 bases from J, the gap between germline ends came to 10 bases. The CDR3 consists of 13 residues. Per the germline V gene, CDR1 is ENHRY and CDR2 is SYGVKD. The DNA for the CDR3 is TGTGCCATCAGCAGACAGACACAAGAGACCCAGTACTTC. Its protein is CAISRQTQETQYF.

The V gene is TRBV4-3, the J gene TRBJ2-5, with TRBD2 matching 10 bases. The CDR3 is 17 residues long. Trimming cost V 2 bases and J 4 bases; bases outside gene matches: 10. Germline loops: CDR1 LGHNA, CDR2 YSLEER. The chain's CDR3 is CASSQTAGGLRGETQYF. CDR3 sequence (DNA): TGCGCCAGCAGCCAAACAGCGGGGGGGCTTAGAGGAGAGACCCAGTACTTC.

The V and J genes are TRBV27 and TRBJ2-7; D possibly corresponds to TRBD2 (5 bases). With 3 bases removed from V and 2 bases from J, the gap between germline ends came to 14 bases. The CDR3 is made up of 15 amino acids. Germline CDR1 and CDR2: MNHEY and SMNVEV (reference sequence). The CDR3 loop is CASSLRAASTYEQYF. The CDR3 DNA sequence: TGTGCCAGCAGTTTGAGGGCCGCGTCTACCTACGAGCAGTACTTC.

This chain connects TRBV6-6 to TRBJ1-6; maybe TRBD1 (5 bases). V dropped 6 bases and J dropped 11 bases, with 20 bases sitting between them. Germline V gives CDR1 MNHNY, CDR2 SVGAGI (reference sequence). CDR3 length: 15 amino acids. The CDR3 bases are TGTGCCAGCAGAAGCGGGACGGCTTCATGGGCACCCCTCCACTTT. This sequence encodes CASRSGTASWAPLHF.

This chain connects TRBV7-9 to TRBJ2-1; D is possibly TRBD1 (6 bases). Between the trimmed V and J ends, which lost 1 base and 3 bases, there was a span of 13 bases. CDR1 is SEHNR and CDR2 is FQNEAQ in the germline V gene (reference sequence). CDR3 length: 16 residues. The CDR3 reads CASSLVSGAVYNEQFF. In DNA, the CDR3 is TGTGCCAGCAGCTTAGTTTCAGGGGCAGTCTACAATGAGCAGTTCTTC.

The chain couples TRBV19 to TRBJ2-3, with TRBD2 matching over 10 bases. Germline assignment: CDR1 LNHDA and CDR2 SQIVND (reference sequence). The trim removed 5 bases at V and 1 base at J, leaving 3 bases unmatched. The CDR3 is 15 residues long. The DNA for the CDR3 is TGTGCCAGTAGTGTAACTAGCGGGGGCACAGATACGCAGTATTTT. Amino acid sequence: CASSVTSGGTDTQYF. The entire variable domain, with the rest obtained from reference TRBV19 and TRBJ2-3, is as follows: DGGITQSPKYLFRKEGQNVTLSCEQNLNHDAMYWYRQDPGQGLRLIYYSQIVNDFQKGDIAEGYSVSREKKESFPLTVTSAQKNPTAFYLCASSVTSGGTDTQYFGPGTRLTVL.

This rearrangement joins TRBV4-1 to TRBJ2-2; D is uncertain. There are 15 residues in the CDR3. V was clipped by 1 base and J by 5 bases, with 11 bases between them. Germline V gene sequence: CDR1 MGHRA, CDR2 YSYEKL. The chain's CDR3 is CASSQATSITGELFF. The CDR3 DNA is TGCGCCAGCAGCCAAGCGACAAGTATTACCGGGGAGCTGTTTTTT.

The V call is TRBV7-2, the J call TRBJ1-4, with D perhaps TRBD1 (6 bases). The CDR3 sequence is 16 residues long. From germline, CDR1 is SGHTA and CDR2 FQGNSA. The ends were cut back, 4 bases at V and 10 bases at J, with 22 bases in the middle. The CDR3: CASSSLLDRSSGKLFF. The CDR3 nucleotides read TGTGCCAGCAGCTCCCTCCTAGACAGGTCAAGTGGAAAACTGTTTTTT.

The chain joins TRBV30 to TRBJ2-1; tentatively, D is TRBD2 (6 bases). Germline lookup yields CDR1 GTSNPN and CDR2 SVGIG (reference sequence). This CDR3 has 15 residues. V shed 0 bases and J shed 6 bases, with 15 bases lying between them. The CDR3 nucleotides read TGTGCCTGGAGTGTAAGGCGGGGATCAGGCAATGAGCAGTTCTTC. Translating gives CAWSVRRGSGNEQFF.

The chain carries TRBV7-9 and TRBJ1-1; D gene ambiguous. The CDR3 is 15 residues long. Trimming left V 0 bases short and J 0 bases short, with 8 bases between. Germline loops: CDR1 SEHNR, CDR2 FQNEAQ (reference sequence). The CDR3 sequence: CASSLAQNLNTEAFF. Here the CDR3 DNA reads TGTGCCAGCAGCTTAGCACAGAATTTGAACACTGAAGCTTTCTTT.

The chain joins TRBV9 to TRBJ2-1, with D unclear. The CDR3 covers 17 residues. CDR1 and CDR2 from the germline V gene are SGDLS and YYNGEE. V lost 2 bases, J lost 3 bases, and 18 bases lay in between. The CDR3 sequence: CASSVSPLALNYNEQFF. For the CDR3, the DNA is TGTGCCAGCAGCGTTTCCCCCTTGGCCTTAAACTACAATGAGCAGTTCTTC.

The rearrangement links TRBV4-1 to TRBJ1-1; no firm D call. Germline CDR1 MGHRA, CDR2 YSYEKL. The V end was cut by 6 bases, the J end by 4 bases, with 12 bases between. The CDR3 length is 13 residues. The CDR3 region has the DNA TGCGCCAGCAGTACTGCGGGAAGCACTGAAGCTTTCTTT. It yields the protein CASSTAGSTEAFF.